The next 10 T cell receptor beta chains were all read from a single sample in a study of Ad26.COV2.S vaccination and SARS-CoV-2 variants. Documented treatment: over 15 received Ad26.COV2.S at low or high dose, single or two shots; about 5 received placebo; per-sample allocation not given. Day 63 after the first injection of vaccine or placebo was the sampling time. The table came from immunoSEQ multiplex PCR; TCRdb's copy has only in-frame clones and leaves some out. The sample records about 350,000 clones, roughly 90% being singletons. The specimen was peripheral blood, collected in a trial of Ad26.COV2.S vaccine versus placebo. These TCRs come from a person aged 18-65 years who received the Ad26.COV2.S COVID-19 vaccine or a placebo.

This clone was counted many times. V usage is TRBV7-9 and J usage is TRBJ2-5; a possible D gene is TRBD1 (5 bases). Germline values: CDR1 SEHNR, CDR2 FQNEAQ (reference sequence). The CDR3 totals 15 residues. Trimming took 5 bases from V and 2 from J, leaving 15 bases between them. The CDR3, as DNA: TGTGCCAGCAGCCCGAAATCTAGACAGCAAGAGACCCAGTACTTC. It specifies CASSPKSRQQETQYF.

The rearrangement uses TRBV27 and TRBJ1-6, with D tentatively TRBD1 (6 bases). The CDR3 has 16 amino acids. The V end was cut by 6 bases, the J end by 1 base, with 13 bases between. Germline loops: CDR1 MNHEY, CDR2 SMNVEV (reference sequence). Here the CDR3 DNA reads TGTGCCAGCAGAATGGGGGGGGCTTCCTATAATTCACCCCTCCACTTT. Its translation is CASRMGGASYNSPLHF.

The genes are TRBV5-1 and TRBJ2-2; 7 nucleotides line up with TRBD1. The germline V gene has CDR1 SGHRS and CDR2 YFSETQ. CDR3 length: 14 amino acids. Unmatched junction bases numbered 9, after V lost 9 bases and J lost 4 bases. CDR3: CATSETGPTGELFF. The CDR3 DNA reads as TGCGCCACCAGTGAGACAGGGCCCACCGGGGAGCTGTTTTTT. The whole variable domain, filled in from reference TRBV5-1 and TRBJ2-2, reads KAGVTQTPRYLIKTRGQQVTLSCSPISGHRSVSWYQQTPGQGLQFLFEYFSETQRNKGNFPGRFSGRQFSNSRSEMNVSTLELGDSALYLCATSETGPTGELFFGEGSRLTVL.

The rearrangement uses TRBV7-2 and TRBJ2-5, with TRBD2 matching 12 bases. Germline V gives CDR1 SGHTA, CDR2 FQGNSA. V dropped 2 bases and J dropped 4; count of bases not matched to a gene: 8. The CDR3 has 17 amino acids. CDR3 sequence: CASSLSSGGALGETQYF. The CDR3 region has the DNA TGTGCCAGCAGCTTATCTAGCGGGGGGGCCTTAGGAGAGACCCAGTACTTC.

The chain uses TRBV3-1 (or the pseudogene TRBV3-2) and TRBJ1-6; 8 bases are shared with TRBD1. V was pared by 8 bases and J by 8 bases, with 5 bases of the junction left unmatched. The CDR3 consists of 13 residues. CDR1 and CDR2 (germline): LGHDT, YNNKEL (reference sequence). CDR3 residues: CASGQGKDSPLHF. For the CDR3, the DNA is TGTGCCAGCGGACAGGGTAAAGATTCACCCCTCCACTTT.

The chain is built from TRBV19 and TRBJ2-7; 8 nucleotides match TRBD2. After removal of 6 bases from V and 6 bases from J, the junction contained 16 bases not matched to a gene. The CDR3 is 16 amino acids. Germline V gene lookup returns CDR1 LNHDA and CDR2 SQIVND (reference sequence). The chain's CDR3 is CASSPTGGLDEVEQYF. The CDR3 DNA reads TGTGCCAGTAGCCCCACGGGGGGGCTAGATGAAGTCGAGCAGTACTTC. Looking up the rest from reference TRBV19 and TRBJ2-7 gives the full variable domain: DGGITQSPKYLFRKEGQNVTLSCEQNLNHDAMYWYRQDPGQGLRLIYYSQIVNDFQKGDIAEGYSVSREKKESFPLTVTSAQKNPTAFYLCASSPTGGLDEVEQYFGPGTRLTVT.

The genes are TRBV4-2 and TRBJ2-1; D possibly corresponds to TRBD2 (5 bases). Trimming stripped 5 bases from V and 5 bases from J, with 13 bases between. This CDR3 is built from 14 residues. Per the germline V gene, CDR1 is LGHNA and CDR2 is YNFKEQ. The CDR3 sequence: CASSARDYHNEQFF. The CDR3 region has the DNA TGTGCCAGCAGCGCCCGCGACTACCACAATGAGCAGTTCTTC.

Many counts were recorded for this clone. The chain has TRBV4-2 and TRBJ2-3; no clear D gene. Per the germline V gene, CDR1 is LGHNA and CDR2 is YNFKEQ. This CDR3 has 16 amino acids. Trimming removed 0 bases at V and 2 bases at J, with 12 bases between. The CDR3 DNA reads TGTGCCAGCAGCCAAGATTTGGGCGGACCCACAGATACGCAGTATTTT. This sequence encodes CASSQDLGGPTDTQYF.

The chain recombines TRBV30 with TRBJ1-3, with D unclear. This CDR3 has 15 amino acids. Germline CDR1 GTSNPN, CDR2 SVGIG (reference sequence). The germline V and J ends were trimmed by 4 bases and 0 bases, with 13 bases remaining between them. The CDR3 spells CAWKDGSHSGNTIYF. CDR3 bases: TGTGCCTGGAAGGATGGGAGTCACTCTGGAAACACCATATATTTT.

V usage is TRBV4-1 and J usage is TRBJ2-1; no clear D. This CDR3 comprises 16 residues. V was shortened by 0 bases and J by 0 bases, with 9 bases between the two germline ends. Germline assignment: CDR1 MGHRA and CDR2 YSYEKL. The CDR3 spells CASSQDGVSSYNEQFF. CDR3 in DNA: TGCGCCAGCAGCCAAGATGGCGTCAGCTCCTACAATGAGCAGTTCTTC.